This T cell receptor (beta chain) was identified during a study of shared clonotypes between healthy human individuals. Background on the study: The people who gave samples were a couple of women and three men aged 18 to 49.

A CD45RA+ naive subset and a CD45RA-negative memory subset were split from CD4+ cells. Template for every sorted-subset replicate PCR totaled 150 to 250 ng DNA, tens of thousands of T cell genomes. Profiled with immunoSEQ multiplex PCR; TCRdb holds only in-frame clones, not every one. This sample has a few million clones, with approximately 93% found just once. V was cut by 5 bases and J by 5 bases, with 15 bases left in between. The CDR3 covers 14 residues. The germline gives CDR1 SGHNT, CDR2 YENEEA. Sequences were obtained from naive CD4+ T cells from PBMCs. Regarding subset: CD45RA+ positively selected. The gene calls are TRBV11-3 and TRBJ2-5; no clear D. This receptor was obtained from a man younger than 35 in good health. Some clones in this sample may be carry-over from other donors' samples. The CDR3 nucleotides are TGTGCCAGCAGCCCCCCCGGACCGAGGGAGACCCAGTACTTC. Encoded protein: CASSPPGPRETQYF.